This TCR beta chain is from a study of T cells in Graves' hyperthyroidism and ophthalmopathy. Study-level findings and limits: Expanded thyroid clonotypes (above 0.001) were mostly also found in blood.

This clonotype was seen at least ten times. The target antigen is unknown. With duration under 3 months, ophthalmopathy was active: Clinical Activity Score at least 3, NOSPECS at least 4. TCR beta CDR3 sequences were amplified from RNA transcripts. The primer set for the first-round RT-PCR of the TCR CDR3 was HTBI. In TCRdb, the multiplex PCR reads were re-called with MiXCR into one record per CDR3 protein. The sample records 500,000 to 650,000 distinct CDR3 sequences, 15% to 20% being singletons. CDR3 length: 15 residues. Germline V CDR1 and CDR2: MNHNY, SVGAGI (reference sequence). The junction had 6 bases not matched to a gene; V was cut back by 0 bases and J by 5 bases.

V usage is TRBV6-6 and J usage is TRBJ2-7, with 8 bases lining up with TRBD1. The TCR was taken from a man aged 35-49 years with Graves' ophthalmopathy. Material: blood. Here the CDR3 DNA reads TGTGCCAGCAGTTACTCGACAGGGGCTTGGGACGAGCAGTACTTC. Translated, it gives CASSYSTGAWDEQYF.